Included here is one TCR beta chain sequence, with context. Germline-derived CDR1 and CDR2 are SNHLY and FYNNEI. CDR3 length equals 14 residues. V lost 7 bases to trimming and J lost 0 bases, with 12 bases between them. Data came from immunoSEQ multiplex PCR; TCRdb stores just in-frame clones and leaves some out. The sample contains 260,000 or so clones, approximately 80% of which appear only once. This record comes from a study of control samples from healthy donors and cancer patients. The chain uses TRBV2 and TRBJ2-5; D not resolved. The TCR comes from an older woman with lung cancer. The sequenced sample consisted of PBMCs. CDR3 region: CASTGQSNQETQYF. CDR3 nucleotides: TGTGCCAGCACGGGCCAGAGTAACCAAGAGACCCAGTACTTC.